The sequence of this TCR beta chain was determined in a study of blood T cell repertoires in COVID-19. The overall study: Some COVID-19 samples were acute and others convalescent; all came from the United States, Italy and Spain. T cells, B-cell-depleted T cells, or PBMCs supplied cDNA or gDNA.

Patients from Seattle were sampled longitudinally, starting during active infection. Profiling relied on immunoSEQ multiplex PCR, and the TCRdb table lists in-frame clones only, not all of them. The sample has about 300,000 clones, approximately 90% seen once. Trimming removed 9 bases at V and 0 bases at J, with 21 bases between. The length of the CDR3 is 17 residues. Germline lookup yields CDR1 LNHDA and CDR2 SQIVND (reference sequence). The J gene is TRBJ1-3, the V gene TRBV19, with D possibly TRBD1 on 5 matching bases. The sequence was collected from a woman aged 45-65 years with COVID-19, enrolled during active disease. Specimen: peripheral blood. The CDR3 sequence: CASPTPQGWGSGNTIYF. The CDR3, as DNA: TGTGCCAGCCCCACCCCCCAGGGCTGGGGCTCTGGAAACACCATATATTTT.